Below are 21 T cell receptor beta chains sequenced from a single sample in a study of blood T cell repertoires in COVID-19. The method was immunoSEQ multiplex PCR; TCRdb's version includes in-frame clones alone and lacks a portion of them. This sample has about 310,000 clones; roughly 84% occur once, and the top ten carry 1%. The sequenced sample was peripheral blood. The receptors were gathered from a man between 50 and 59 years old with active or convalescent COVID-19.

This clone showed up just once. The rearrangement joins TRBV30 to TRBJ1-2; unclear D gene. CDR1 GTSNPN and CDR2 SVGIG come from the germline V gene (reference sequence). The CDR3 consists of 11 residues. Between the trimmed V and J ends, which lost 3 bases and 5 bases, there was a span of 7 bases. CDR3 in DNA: TGTGCCTGGAGCTTAGCTTATGGCTACACCTTC. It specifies CAWSLAYGYTF. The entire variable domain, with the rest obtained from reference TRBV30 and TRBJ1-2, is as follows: SQTIHQWPATLVQPVGSPLSLECTVEGTSNPNLYWYRQAAGRGLQLLFYSVGIGQISSEVPQNLSASRPQDRQFILSSKKLLLSDSGFYLCAWSLAYGYTFGSGTRLTVV.

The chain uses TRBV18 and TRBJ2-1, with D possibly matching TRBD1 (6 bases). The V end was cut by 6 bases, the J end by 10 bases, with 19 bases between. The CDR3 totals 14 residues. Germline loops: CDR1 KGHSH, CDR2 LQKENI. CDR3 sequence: CASSPRDKQWEQFF. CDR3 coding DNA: TGTGCCAGCTCGCCCCGGGACAAACAATGGGAGCAGTTCTTC.

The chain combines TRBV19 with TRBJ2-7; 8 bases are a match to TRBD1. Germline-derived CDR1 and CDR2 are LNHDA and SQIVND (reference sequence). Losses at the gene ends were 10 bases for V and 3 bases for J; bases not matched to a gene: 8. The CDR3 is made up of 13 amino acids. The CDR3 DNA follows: TGTGCCACCTCGGACAGGGCCCTCTACGAGCAGTACTTC. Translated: CATSDRALYEQYF.

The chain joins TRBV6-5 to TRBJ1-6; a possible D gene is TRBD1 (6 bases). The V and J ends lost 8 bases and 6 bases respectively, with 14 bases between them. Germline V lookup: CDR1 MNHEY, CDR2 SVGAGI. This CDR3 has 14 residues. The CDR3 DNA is TGTGCCAGCCGTTGGACAGCCGTTAATTCACCCCTCCACTTT. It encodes CASRWTAVNSPLHF.

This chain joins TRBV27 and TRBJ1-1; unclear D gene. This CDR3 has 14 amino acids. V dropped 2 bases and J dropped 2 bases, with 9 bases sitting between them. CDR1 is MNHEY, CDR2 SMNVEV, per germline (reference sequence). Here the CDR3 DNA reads TGTGCCAGCAGTTTAGGAGGAGGTAACACTGAAGCTTTCTTT. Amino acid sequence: CASSLGGGNTEAFF.

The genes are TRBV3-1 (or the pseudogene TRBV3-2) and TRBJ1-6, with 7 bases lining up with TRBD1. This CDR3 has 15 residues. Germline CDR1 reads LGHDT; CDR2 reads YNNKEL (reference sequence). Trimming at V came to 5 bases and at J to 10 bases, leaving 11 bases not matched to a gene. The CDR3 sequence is CASSFQTGSSSPLHF. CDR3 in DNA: TGTGCCAGCAGCTTCCAGACAGGGAGTAGCTCACCCCTCCACTTT.

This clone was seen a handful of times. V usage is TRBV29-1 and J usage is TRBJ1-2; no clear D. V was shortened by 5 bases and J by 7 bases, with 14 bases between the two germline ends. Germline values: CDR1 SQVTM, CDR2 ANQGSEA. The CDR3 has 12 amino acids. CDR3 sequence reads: CSVWMGLRGYTF. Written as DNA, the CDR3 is TGCAGCGTTTGGATGGGCCTACGTGGCTACACCTTC. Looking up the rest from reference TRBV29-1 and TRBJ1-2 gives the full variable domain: SAVISQKPSRDICQRGTSLTIQCQVDSQVTMMFWYRQQPGQSLTLIATANQGSEATYESGFVIDKFPISRPNLTFSTLTVSNMSPEDSSIYLCSVWMGLRGYTFGSGTRLTVV.

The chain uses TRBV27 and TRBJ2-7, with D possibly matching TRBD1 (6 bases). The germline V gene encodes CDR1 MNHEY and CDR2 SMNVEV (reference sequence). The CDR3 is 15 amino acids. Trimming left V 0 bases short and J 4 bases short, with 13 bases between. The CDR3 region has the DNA TGTGCCAGCAGTTTATCTGCAGGGGCAGGGTACGAGCAGTACTTC. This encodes CASSLSAGAGYEQYF.

As DNA, the CDR3 is TGCAGCGCTAGGACAGGGCAAGAGACCCAGTACTTC. Residues: CSARTGQETQYF. The chain links TRBV29-1 to TRBJ2-5; TRBD1 agrees at 8 bases. The CDR3 has 12 amino acids. Per the germline V gene, CDR1 is SQVTM and CDR2 is ANQGSEA. Trimming removed 7 bases from V and 2 bases from J; junction bases left unmatched: 3.

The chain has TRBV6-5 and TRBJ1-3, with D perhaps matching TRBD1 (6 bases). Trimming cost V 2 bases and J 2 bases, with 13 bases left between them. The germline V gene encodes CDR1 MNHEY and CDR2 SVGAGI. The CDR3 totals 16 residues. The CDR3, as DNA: TGTGCCAGCAGTTACACAGGGTTAATTGCTGGAAACACCATATATTTT. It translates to CASSYTGLIAGNTIYF.

For the CDR3, the DNA is TGTGCCAGCAGCTTAGAGACAGCAAATTCACCCCTCCACTTT. Protein sequence: CASSLETANSPLHF. The chain combines TRBV7-2 with TRBJ1-6, with D tentatively TRBD1 (5 bases). The CDR3 runs to 14 residues. The V end was cut by 1 base, the J end by 7 bases, with 8 bases between. Germline V lookup: CDR1 SGHTA, CDR2 FQGNSA. The variable domain in full, with the rest retrieved from reference TRBV7-2 and TRBJ1-6, is GAGVSQSPSNKVTEKGKDVELRCDPISGHTALYWYRQSLGQGLEFLIYFQGNSAPDKSGLPSDRFSAERTGGSVSTLTIQRTQQEDSAVYLCASSLETANSPLHFGNGTRLTVT.

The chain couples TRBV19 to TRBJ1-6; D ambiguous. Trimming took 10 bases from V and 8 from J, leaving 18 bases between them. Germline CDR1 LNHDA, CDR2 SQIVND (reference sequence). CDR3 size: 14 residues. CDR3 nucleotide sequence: TGTGCCACCAAACCCAGAGGAGGCGATTCACCCCTCCACTTT. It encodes CATKPRGGDSPLHF.

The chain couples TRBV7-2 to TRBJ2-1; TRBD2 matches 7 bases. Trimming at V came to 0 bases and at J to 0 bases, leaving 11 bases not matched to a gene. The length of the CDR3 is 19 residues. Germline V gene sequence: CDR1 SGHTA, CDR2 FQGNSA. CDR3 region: CASSLAIGSGPSSYNEQFF. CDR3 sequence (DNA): TGTGCCAGCAGCTTAGCTATAGGTAGCGGGCCCAGCTCCTACAATGAGCAGTTCTTC.

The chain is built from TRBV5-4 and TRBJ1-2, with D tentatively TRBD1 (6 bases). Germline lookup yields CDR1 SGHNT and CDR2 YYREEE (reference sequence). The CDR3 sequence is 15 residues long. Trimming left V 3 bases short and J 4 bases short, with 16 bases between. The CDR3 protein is CASSSPQGSSYGYTF. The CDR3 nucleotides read TGTGCCAGCAGCTCTCCACAGGGATCGTCCTATGGCTACACCTTC.

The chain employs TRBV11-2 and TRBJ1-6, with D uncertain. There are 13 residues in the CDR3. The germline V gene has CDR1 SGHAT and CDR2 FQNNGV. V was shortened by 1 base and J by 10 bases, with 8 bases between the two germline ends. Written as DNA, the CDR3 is TGTGCCAGCAGCTTAGGAAGCGGGTCACCCCTCCACTTT. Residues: CASSLGSGSPLHF.

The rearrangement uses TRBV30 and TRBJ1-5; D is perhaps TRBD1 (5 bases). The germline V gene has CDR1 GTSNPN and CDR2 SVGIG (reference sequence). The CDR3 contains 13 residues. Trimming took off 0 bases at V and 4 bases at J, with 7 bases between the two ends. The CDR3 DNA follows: TGTGCCTGGAGTGTAGACAGTAATCAGCCCCAGCATTTT. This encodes CAWSVDSNQPQHF.

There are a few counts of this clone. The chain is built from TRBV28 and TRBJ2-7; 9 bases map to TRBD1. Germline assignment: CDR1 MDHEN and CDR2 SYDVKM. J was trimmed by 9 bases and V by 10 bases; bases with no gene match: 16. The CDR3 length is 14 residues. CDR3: CATENRDRVRRQYF. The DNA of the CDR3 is TGTGCCACTGAAAACCGGGACAGGGTTCGTAGGCAGTACTTC.

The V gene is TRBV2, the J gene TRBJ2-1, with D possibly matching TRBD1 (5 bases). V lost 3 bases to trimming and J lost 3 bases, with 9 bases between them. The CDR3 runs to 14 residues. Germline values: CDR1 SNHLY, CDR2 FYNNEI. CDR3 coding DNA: TGTGCCAGCAGTGATTCAGGGCTCTACAATGAGCAGTTCTTC. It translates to CASSDSGLYNEQFF.

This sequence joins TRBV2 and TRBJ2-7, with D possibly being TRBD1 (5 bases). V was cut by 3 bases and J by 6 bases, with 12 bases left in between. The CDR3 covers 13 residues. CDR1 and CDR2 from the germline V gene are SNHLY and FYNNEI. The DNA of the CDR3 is TGTGCCAGCAGTGACGGCAGGGTAACCGAGCAGTACTTC. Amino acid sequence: CASSDGRVTEQYF.

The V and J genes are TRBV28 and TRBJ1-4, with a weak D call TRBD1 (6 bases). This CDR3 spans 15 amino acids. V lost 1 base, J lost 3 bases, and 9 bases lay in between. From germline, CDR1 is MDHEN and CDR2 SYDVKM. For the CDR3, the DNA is TGTGCCAGCAGTTTATTTTGGGGGCCTAATGAAAAACTGTTTTTT. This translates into CASSLFWGPNEKLFF.

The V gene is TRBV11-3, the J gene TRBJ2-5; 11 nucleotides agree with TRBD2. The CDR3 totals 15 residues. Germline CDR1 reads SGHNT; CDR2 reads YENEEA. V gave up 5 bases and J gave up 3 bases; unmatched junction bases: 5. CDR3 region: CASSRGTSGEETQYF. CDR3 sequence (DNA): TGTGCCAGCAGCCGTGGGACTAGCGGAGAAGAGACCCAGTACTTC.